This record concerns one TCR beta chain sequence. This sample was included in a study of OX40 agonist ivuxolimab in advanced cancers. Method: immunoSEQ multiplex PCR; TCRdb's copy keeps in-frame clones and lacks some. The sample holds 7,000 to 9,500 clones; 66% are singletons and the top ten take 35% to 45%. Germline V lookup: CDR1 MNHNS, CDR2 SASEGT. Trimming cost V 3 bases and J 4 bases; bases outside gene matches: 3. This CDR3 has 15 amino acids. The chain couples TRBV6-1 to TRBJ2-3; 11 bases line up with TRBD1. The source material was CD4+ or CD8+ T cells sorted from blood, sampled in a trial of the OX40 agonist ivuxolimab. This TCR came from an adult with an advanced solid tumor such as melanoma, head and neck, liver or kidney cancer. CDR3 in amino acids: CASSERTGGADTQYF. In nucleotides, the CDR3 is TGTGCCAGCAGTGAGAGGACAGGGGGCGCAGATACGCAGTATTTT.